Below are 15 T cell receptor beta chains sequenced from a single sample in a study of OX40 agonist ivuxolimab in advanced cancers. The library was made by the immunoSEQ multiplex PCR assay. TCRdb stores this immuneACCESS table with in-frame sequences only. Part of the clones is absent; in the studies checked, under half of the shortfall reflects unresolved V genes, and no reason is known for the rest. The sample contains about 90,000 clones, around 90% of them found a single time. 1.1% to 1.5% of the sample goes to the ten largest clones. Sequencing used CD4+ or CD8+ T cells sorted from blood, obtained in a trial of the OX40 agonist ivuxolimab. These receptors were taken from an adult with an advanced solid tumor such as melanoma, head and neck, liver or kidney cancer.

The chain employs TRBV7-9 and TRBJ1-6; D not resolved. CDR1 and CDR2 (germline): SEHNR, FQNEAQ (reference sequence). The germline V and J ends were trimmed by 2 bases and 10 bases, with 6 bases remaining between them. This CDR3 has 12 amino acids. This CDR3 reads CASSLSGSPLHF. The CDR3 DNA sequence: TGTGCCAGCAGCTTATCGGGCTCACCCCTCCACTTT.

V and J are TRBV7-3 and TRBJ2-6; no clear D gene. Germline assignment: CDR1 SGHTA and CDR2 FQGTGA. This CDR3 is 15 amino acids long. With 2 bases removed from V and 0 bases from J, the gap between germline ends came to 5 bases. The CDR3 sequence is CASSLQHSGANVLTF. For the CDR3, the DNA is TGTGCCAGCAGCTTACAGCACTCTGGGGCCAACGTCCTGACTTTC.

The CDR3 loop is CASSYSGGQETQYF. Written as DNA, the CDR3 is TGTGCCAGCAGTTACTCCGGGGGCCAAGAGACCCAGTACTTC. V gene TRBV6-5 combines with J gene TRBJ2-5, with a tentative D call TRBD2 (6 bases). The CDR3 is 14 residues long. Trimming took 0 bases from V and 1 from J, leaving 6 bases between them. Germline V gives CDR1 MNHEY, CDR2 SVGAGI.

The chain links TRBV6-5 to TRBJ2-2, with D perhaps TRBD1 (6 bases). The CDR3 totals 14 residues. In germline, CDR1 is MNHEY, CDR2 SVGAGI. V gave up 4 bases and J gave up 5 bases, with 11 bases separating them. This CDR3 is CASSWVQGTGELFF. Here the CDR3 DNA reads TGTGCCAGCAGTTGGGTACAGGGTACCGGGGAGCTGTTTTTT.

On this clone: This sample also contains other DNA sequences that code for the same CDR3. V and J are TRBV7-3 and TRBJ2-2; no firm D call. The germline V and J ends were trimmed by 2 bases and 8 bases, with 6 bases remaining between them. The CDR3 totals 12 residues. CDR1 is SGHTA and CDR2 is FQGTGA in the germline V gene. CDR3 DNA sequence: TGTGCCAGCAGCTTAGGTCCAGGGGAGCTGTTTTTT. Amino acids: CASSLGPGELFF.

This chain uses TRBV9 with TRBJ2-5; TRBD2 matches at 11 bases. This CDR3 region has 15 residues. Germline loops: CDR1 SGDLS, CDR2 YYNGEE. V shed 4 bases and J 4 bases; nucleotides not matched to a gene: 6. The chain's CDR3 is CASSSRLAGRETQYF. CDR3 coding DNA: TGTGCCAGCAGCTCCCGACTAGCGGGGAGAGAGACCCAGTACTTC.

V gene TRBV7-9 combines with J gene TRBJ1-2; 10 nucleotides match TRBD1. The V segment lost 5 bases and the J segment 7 bases; nucleotides outside the gene matches: 10. The CDR3 consists of 15 residues. Germline V gene sequence: CDR1 SEHNR, CDR2 FQNEAQ (reference sequence). CDR3 amino acids: CASSAGTGEESGYTF. The CDR3 DNA follows: TGTGCCAGCAGCGCCGGGACAGGGGAAGAGAGTGGCTACACCTTC.

The chain employs TRBV19 and TRBJ2-3; 12 bases map to TRBD2. The junction had 2 bases not matched to a gene; V was cut back by 2 bases and J by 2 bases. Germline V gives CDR1 LNHDA, CDR2 SQIVND (reference sequence). CDR3 size: 16 residues. As DNA, the CDR3 is TGTGCCAGTAGTATAAGACTAGCGGGGGCCACAGATACGCAGTATTTT. Its translation: CASSIRLAGATDTQYF.

V usage is TRBV11-2 and J usage is TRBJ1-2; D remains unclear. The CDR3 sequence is 12 residues long. V lost 5 bases and J 3 bases, leaving 7 bases between the germline ends. Looked up from germline, CDR1 is SGHAT and CDR2 is FQNNGV. The CDR3 nucleotides read TGTGCCAGCAGCCGACGAGACTATGGCTACACCTTC. Translation: CASSRRDYGYTF.

The count of this clone is one. The chain employs TRBV11-2 and TRBJ2-1; weak D call: TRBD2 (6 bases). The length of the CDR3 is 16 residues. From germline, CDR1 is SGHAT and CDR2 FQNNGV. V was shortened by 2 bases and J by 2 bases, with 13 bases between the two germline ends. The CDR3 is CASSLSVGLTYNEQFF. CDR3 bases: TGTGCCAGCAGCTTATCAGTCGGACTAACCTACAATGAGCAGTTCTTC.

This clone has more than one count but fewer than ten. The rearrangement links TRBV5-4 to TRBJ2-2, with D unclear. The V gene's germline CDR1 is SGHNT and CDR2 YYREEE (reference sequence). This CDR3 comprises 14 residues. The ends were cut back, 2 bases at V and 6 bases at J, with 11 bases in the middle. The CDR3 spells CASSLARSAGELFF. The CDR3 DNA sequence: TGTGCCAGCAGCTTAGCCAGGTCGGCCGGGGAGCTGTTTTTT.

CDR3 sequence (DNA): TGCGCCAGCAGTGATCGGACCAGAGGTACCTACGAGCAGTACTTC. Protein product: CASSDRTRGTYEQYF. The chain carries TRBV10-1 and TRBJ2-7; the D is unclear. Germline V gene sequence: CDR1 WNHNN, CDR2 SYGVQD (reference sequence). Deletions cut 3 bases from V and 2 bases from J, with 14 bases between. This CDR3 is built from 15 residues.

The chain is built from TRBV4-2 and TRBJ2-3; D may be TRBD2 (6 bases). CDR1 is LGHNA and CDR2 is YNFKEQ in the germline V gene. V lost 0 bases to trimming and J lost 5 bases, with 15 bases between them. The CDR3 runs to 16 residues. This chain's CDR3 is CASSQETTGELDTQYF. The CDR3 nucleotides read TGTGCCAGCAGCCAAGAGACGACGGGAGAGTTAGATACGCAGTATTTT.

V and J are TRBV5-4 and TRBJ2-5, with 8 bases identical to TRBD1. CDR1 is SGHNT and CDR2 is YYREEE in the germline V gene (reference sequence). With V trimmed by 6 bases and J by 5 bases, 12 bases remained unmatched. CDR3 length: 15 residues. CDR3 region: CASNVGQGGTETQYF. CDR3 nucleotides: TGTGCCAGCAACGTCGGACAGGGTGGTACGGAGACCCAGTACTTC.

This clone was recorded only once. The J gene is TRBJ1-2, the V gene TRBV6-5; 9 bases agree with TRBD1. The germline gives CDR1 MNHEY, CDR2 SVGAGI. This CDR3 region has 15 residues. V shed 6 bases, J shed 5 bases, and the junction held 10 bases outside the gene matches. CDR3 sequence (DNA): TGTGCCAGCAGCCTGGACAGGGGAAAGTGGTATGGCTACACCTTC. Translated: CASSLDRGKWYGYTF.